The 15 T cell receptor beta chains below come from one sample, sequenced in a study of patients and donors after allogeneic stem cell transplantation. TCRdb reprocessed the RT-PCR reads with MiXCR, giving one entry per CDR3 protein. The data show 900,000 to 1,000,000 distinct CDR3 sequences, about a sixth seen once. Material: blood, either unsorted or a sorted T cell fraction (not recorded which). The origin of the receptors is a human donor who was either an allogeneic HSCT recipient or a stem cell or donor lymphocyte infusion donor (not recorded which). It is not recorded whose cells these are; they may come from a transplant donor.

This clonotype was detected a few times. This chain links TRBV24-1 with TRBJ1-2; a weak D match, TRBD1 (6 bases). The CDR3 consists of 17 residues. Trimming removed 1 base from V and 3 bases from J, with 17 bases in between. Germline loops: CDR1 KGHDR, CDR2 SFDVKD. CDR3 sequence (DNA): TGTGCCACCAGTGATTTCGGAGGCGGGGGCACATACTATGGCTACACCTTC. Amino acid sequence: CATSDFGGGGTYYGYTF.

The chain joins TRBV30 to TRBJ1-5; no reliable D call. Germline CDR1 reads GTSNPN; CDR2 reads SVGIG (reference sequence). V gave up 1 base and J gave up 3 bases, with 10 bases separating them. The CDR3 sequence is 14 residues long. The CDR3 sequence is CAWSDGLINQPQHF. CDR3 nucleotide sequence: TGTGCCTGGAGTGATGGGTTGATCAATCAGCCCCAGCATTTT.

In its sample, this clonotype was seen a few times. The rearrangement joins TRBV7-6 to TRBJ2-3; D not certain. CDR1 is SGHVS and CDR2 is FNYEAQ in the germline V gene. The CDR3 contains 15 residues. V was pared by 0 bases and J by 1 base, with 8 bases between. The CDR3 reads CASSLATTRTDTQYF. The CDR3 nucleotides are TGTGCCAGCAGCTTAGCAACAACCCGCACAGATACGCAGTATTTT. Full variable domain (remainder filled in from reference TRBV7-6 and TRBJ2-3): GAGVSQSPRYKVTKRGQDVALRCDPISGHVSLYWYRQALGQGPEFLTYFNYEAQQDKSGLPNDRFSAERPEGSISTLTIQRTEQRDSAMYRCASSLATTRTDTQYFGPGTRLTVL.

This chain joins TRBV20-1 and TRBJ1-4; TRBD1 matches at 7 bases. The V segment lost 6 bases and the J segment 3 bases; nucleotides outside the gene matches: 4. The germline gives CDR1 DFQATT, CDR2 SNEGSKA (reference sequence). The CDR3 covers 13 residues. CDR3 sequence (DNA): TGCAGTGCCTCCGGGACAGCTAATGAAAAACTGTTTTTT. Translation: CSASGTANEKLFF.

This clonotype has only a few counts. CDR3 DNA sequence: TGCAGCGTCGTCGAATACAGGGGCGCTACAGACGAGCAGTACTTC. This translates into CSVVEYRGATDEQYF. The chain recombines TRBV29-1 with TRBJ2-7; the match to TRBD1 covers 7 bases. The length of the CDR3 is 15 residues. V shed 6 bases, J shed 5 bases, and the junction held 16 bases outside the gene matches. Germline lookup yields CDR1 SQVTM and CDR2 ANQGSEA.

J is TRBJ2-5 and V is TRBV7-9; a possible D gene is TRBD1 (5 bases). Germline V gene sequence: CDR1 SEHNR, CDR2 FQNEAQ (reference sequence). Trimming removed 6 bases from V and 0 bases from J, with 8 bases in between. This CDR3 spans 13 amino acids. The CDR3: CASRDKYQETQYF. CDR3 nucleotide sequence: TGTGCCAGCAGGGACAAGTACCAAGAGACCCAGTACTTC.

V usage is TRBV5-6 and J usage is TRBJ2-6; unclear D gene. This CDR3 is 14 amino acids long. Trimming shortened V by 4 bases and J by 4 bases, and 9 bases separated the two germline ends. The V gene's germline CDR1 is SGHDT and CDR2 YYEEEE. CDR3 DNA sequence: TGTGCCAGCAGCCCCCTTATCGGGGCCAACGTCCTGACTTTC. As protein: CASSPLIGANVLTF.

This clonotype was detected a few times. This chain joins TRBV3-1 and TRBJ2-1, with no clear D. V lost 0 bases, J lost 3 bases, and 12 bases lay in between. The CDR3 length is 16 residues. Germline loops: CDR1 LGHDT, CDR2 YNNKEL (reference sequence). CDR3 sequence (DNA): TGTGCCAGCAGCCAAGAAGTAGGTGGGATCTACAATGAGCAGTTCTTC. The encoded protein is CASSQEVGGIYNEQFF.

V usage is TRBV4-1 and J usage is TRBJ1-5; D ambiguous. The CDR3 runs 15 residues. The germline V gene encodes CDR1 MGHRA and CDR2 YSYEKL. V gave up 3 bases and J gave up 5 bases, with 14 bases separating them. CDR3 in DNA: TGCGCCAGCAGCCATTCGCCGACCCTAGATCAGCCCCAGCATTTT. This translates into CASSHSPTLDQPQHF.

V gene TRBV10-3 combines with J gene TRBJ2-7; D is ambiguous. With 0 bases removed from V and 6 bases from J, the gap between germline ends came to 9 bases. There are 13 residues in the CDR3. Germline CDR1 is ENHRY and CDR2 is SYGVKD. The CDR3 loop reads CAISESLLGEQYF. The CDR3 DNA follows: TGTGCCATCAGTGAGTCCCTTCTAGGCGAGCAGTACTTC.

The chain carries TRBV29-1 and TRBJ1-4; TRBD1 matches 8 bases. This CDR3 comprises 12 residues. The junction had 6 bases not matched to a gene; V was cut back by 7 bases and J by 8 bases. Germline V gene lookup returns CDR1 SQVTM and CDR2 ANQGSEA. The CDR3: CSGRQGREKLFF. DNA of the CDR3: TGCAGCGGGAGACAGGGGAGGGAAAAACTGTTTTTT.

This sequence joins TRBV9 and TRBJ2-1; 7 nucleotides match TRBD1. V trimming: 0 bases; J trimming: 2 bases; junction bases outside the gene matches: 5. This CDR3 comprises 16 residues. The germline V gene encodes CDR1 SGDLS and CDR2 YYNGEE. Here the CDR3 DNA reads TGTGCCAGCAGCGTAGAGGGACAGAAGACCTACAATGAGCAGTTCTTC. It translates to CASSVEGQKTYNEQFF.

This clonotype was seen only a few times. The chain combines TRBV5-5 with TRBJ2-7; D remains unclear. Per germline, CDR1 SGHKS and CDR2 YYEKEE (reference sequence). There are 15 residues in the CDR3. V lost 0 bases to trimming and J lost 4 bases, with 14 bases between them. CDR3 bases: TGTGCCAGCAGCTTGGGGTTAGGATACATTTACGAGCAGTACTTC. Encoded protein: CASSLGLGYIYEQYF.

The genes are TRBV12-5 and TRBJ2-3; 10 nucleotides align to TRBD1. The CDR3 extends over 20 amino acids. CDR1 and CDR2 from the germline V gene are LGHNT and FRNRAP. Trimming at V came to 2 bases and at J to 0 bases, leaving 14 bases not matched to a gene. The CDR3 loop is CASGLSSWLPGQGSTDTQYF. DNA of the CDR3: TGTGCTAGTGGTTTGTCCAGTTGGCTCCCGGGACAGGGGAGCACAGATACGCAGTATTTT.

This clonotype was detected only a few times. The gene calls are TRBV12-3 or TRBV12-4 and TRBJ2-7; D is uncertain. Trimming took 3 bases from V and 2 from J, leaving 14 bases between them. CDR3 length equals 15 residues. DNA for the CDR3: TGTGCCAGCAGTTTTTGGCGGACCGGAACCTACGAGCAGTACTTC. Amino acids: CASSFWRTGTYEQYF.